The 30 T cell receptor beta chains below all came from one sample that was sequenced in a study of yellow fever vaccine responses in identical twins. TCRdb re-analysed the RT-PCR reads in MiXCR, keeping a single row per CDR3 protein. The sample records several thousand distinct CDR3 sequences, 84% being singletons. This specimen was T cells from blood (PBMCs), unsorted or a sorted subset (not recorded which), taken before or after yellow fever vaccination (not recorded which). The receptors originated from a woman between 18 and 29 years old who received the yellow fever vaccine.

The CDR3 bases are TGCAGCGTTGAAGAAGTCGGAGATACGCAGTATTTT. Encoded protein: CSVEEVGDTQYF. The V gene is TRBV29-1, the J gene TRBJ2-3, with D unresolved. The CDR3 has 12 amino acids. The germline V and J ends were trimmed by 0 bases and 5 bases, with 6 bases remaining between them. Germline loops: CDR1 SQVTM, CDR2 ANQGSEA.

The chain carries TRBV11-2 and TRBJ1-2; 9 bases map to TRBD1. From germline, CDR1 is SGHAT and CDR2 FQNNGV. V shed 7 bases and J 8 bases; nucleotides not matched to a gene: 11. CDR3 size: 14 residues. The CDR3 here is CASTALRTGEGYTF. The CDR3 region has the DNA TGTGCCAGCACCGCTTTAAGGACAGGGGAAGGCTACACCTTC. Looking up the rest from reference TRBV11-2 and TRBJ1-2 gives the full variable domain: EAGVAQSPRYKIIEKRQSVAFWCNPISGHATLYWYQQILGQGPKLLIQFQNNGVVDDSQLPKDRFSAERLKGVDSTLKIQPAKLEDSAVYLCASTALRTGEGYTFGSGTRLTVV.

Written as DNA, the CDR3 is TGTGCCAGCAGCTGGGGACAGGGGGCCTACGAGCAGTACTTC. Its protein is CASSWGQGAYEQYF. V is TRBV11-2 and J is TRBJ2-7; 11 bases agree with TRBD1. Germline assignment: CDR1 SGHAT and CDR2 FQNNGV. The CDR3 has 14 amino acids. V lost 4 bases, J lost 2 bases, and 1 base stayed unmatched.

The chain couples TRBV29-1 to TRBJ1-1; tentative D call: TRBD1 (5 bases). With 0 bases removed from V and 6 bases from J, the gap between germline ends came to 14 bases. This CDR3 is built from 14 residues. CDR1 is SQVTM, CDR2 ANQGSEA, per germline. CDR3 sequence reads: CSVEDRGQGSEAFF. CDR3 coding DNA: TGCAGCGTTGAAGATCGAGGCCAGGGCTCTGAAGCTTTCTTT.

The CDR3 DNA reads TGTGCCTGGAGTCTGGCGGGCTCCTACAATGAGCAGTTCTTC. It yields the protein CAWSLAGSYNEQFF. The rearrangement links TRBV30 to TRBJ2-1; tentative D call: TRBD2 (5 bases). This CDR3 comprises 14 residues. The V gene lost 2 bases and the J gene lost 0 bases, with 8 bases spanning the gap. Germline V gives CDR1 GTSNPN, CDR2 SVGIG (reference sequence).

V gene TRBV24-1 combines with J gene TRBJ2-1; TRBD2 matches at 12 bases. The CDR3 has 14 amino acids. CDR1 KGHDR and CDR2 SFDVKD come from the germline V gene. Unmatched junction bases numbered 4, after V lost 7 bases and J lost 7 bases. CDR3 residues: CATRTSGGMNEQFF. The CDR3 coding sequence is TGTGCCACCAGGACTAGCGGGGGAATGAATGAGCAGTTCTTC.

In its sample, this clonotype was seen a few times. This chain joins TRBV5-4 and TRBJ2-2; tentatively, D is TRBD1 or TRBD2 (5 bases each). The germline V gene encodes CDR1 SGHNT and CDR2 YYREEE (reference sequence). This CDR3 is built from 15 residues. Trimming left V 0 bases short and J 5 bases short, with 11 bases between. The CDR3 spells CASSLVEGSTGELFF. In DNA, the CDR3 is TGTGCCAGCAGCTTGGTCGAGGGGTCGACCGGGGAGCTGTTTTTT.

V and J are TRBV15 and TRBJ1-1; perhaps TRBD1 as D (6 bases). V was shortened by 5 bases and J by 3 bases, with 13 bases between the two germline ends. The CDR3 runs to 14 residues. Germline V CDR1 and CDR2: LNHNV, YYDKDF (reference sequence). The CDR3 is CATSGDRSDTEAFF. The CDR3 bases are TGTGCCACCAGCGGCGACAGGTCGGACACTGAAGCTTTCTTT.

The chain couples TRBV11-3 to TRBJ1-5; no definite D call. Germline CDR1 reads SGHNT; CDR2 reads YENEEA. The ends were cut back, 5 bases at V and 9 bases at J, with 11 bases in the middle. This CDR3 has 12 amino acids. DNA of the CDR3: TGTGCCAGCAGCCAACGGTTGATGCCCCAGCATTTT. Protein sequence: CASSQRLMPQHF.

V usage is TRBV6-1 and J usage is TRBJ2-7; TRBD1 aligns across 8 bases. Losses at the gene ends were 5 bases for V and 2 bases for J; bases not matched to a gene: 5. The CDR3 sequence is 14 residues long. In germline, CDR1 is MNHNS, CDR2 SASEGT. CDR3 region: CASSRQGTPYEQYF. CDR3 nucleotide sequence: TGTGCCAGCAGTCGACAGGGGACCCCCTACGAGCAGTACTTC.

This chain connects TRBV29-1 to TRBJ2-7; no reliable D call. Germline values: CDR1 SQVTM, CDR2 ANQGSEA. V was shortened by 3 bases and J by 4 bases, with 7 bases between the two germline ends. The CDR3 sequence is 11 residues long. For the CDR3, the DNA is TGCAGCGTTGAGTTAGGTTACGAGCAGTACTTC. Translating it yields CSVELGYEQYF.

The chain combines TRBV4-3 with TRBJ2-1; D is undetermined. The CDR3 is made up of 15 amino acids. Deletions cut 3 bases from V and 0 bases from J, with 9 bases between. Germline V lookup: CDR1 LGHNA, CDR2 YSLEER. For the CDR3, the DNA is TGCGCCAGCAGCCAGTCTTTGAGCTCCTACAATGAGCAGTTCTTC. Translation: CASSQSLSSYNEQFF.

V usage is TRBV4-3 and J usage is TRBJ2-7; 10 bases are a match to TRBD2. The CDR3 length is 16 residues. CDR1 LGHNA and CDR2 YSLEER come from the germline V gene. Trimming removed 0 bases from V and 4 bases from J; junction bases left unmatched: 6. The CDR3 protein is CASSQDRASGGYEQYF. In DNA form, the CDR3 reads TGCGCCAGCAGCCAAGATAGGGCTAGCGGGGGATACGAGCAGTACTTC.

The gene calls are TRBV11-3 and TRBJ2-7, with 13 bases identical to TRBD2. Germline V gene data show CDR1 as SGHNT and CDR2 as YENEEA. V lost 5 bases, J lost 0 bases, and 4 bases stayed unmatched. The CDR3 is 16 amino acids. In DNA form, the CDR3 reads TGTGCCAGCAGCCCGGGACTAGCGGGACTCTCCTACGAGCAGTACTTC. Translated, it gives CASSPGLAGLSYEQYF.

This sequence joins TRBV11-3 and TRBJ2-7; D is unresolved. CDR3 length: 13 amino acids. V was trimmed by 7 bases and J by 0 bases, leaving 10 bases between them. Germline assignment: CDR1 SGHNT and CDR2 YENEEA. CDR3 residues: CASTATYSYEQYF. Here the CDR3 DNA reads TGTGCCAGCACCGCTACATACTCCTACGAGCAGTACTTC.

The genes are TRBV29-1 and TRBJ2-1, with D perhaps TRBD1 (6 bases). The CDR3 is made up of 16 amino acids. Germline assignment: CDR1 SQVTM and CDR2 ANQGSEA. V shed 0 bases and J shed 4 bases, with 16 bases lying between them. Here the CDR3 DNA reads TGCAGCGTTGAAGATCTCATGGGGGCTTCATACAATGAGCAGTTCTTC. It yields the protein CSVEDLMGASYNEQFF.

This rearrangement joins TRBV2 to TRBJ1-5; D unresolved. V lost 3 bases to trimming and J lost 2 bases, with 11 bases between them. Germline loops: CDR1 SNHLY, CDR2 FYNNEI. This CDR3 is 15 amino acids long. The DNA for the CDR3 is TGTGCCAGCAGTGATAGGTCAAGGGGCAATCAGCCCCAGCATTTT. The encoded protein is CASSDRSRGNQPQHF. Variable domain in full (rest from reference TRBV2 and TRBJ1-5): EPEVTQTPSHQVTQMGQEVILRCVPISNHLYFYWYRQILGQKVEFLVSFYNNEISEKSEIFDDQFSVERPDGSNFTLKIRSTKLEDSAMYFCASSDRSRGNQPQHFGDGTRLSIL.

The rearrangement uses TRBV19 and TRBJ2-5, with 12 bases aligning to TRBD2. CDR1 and CDR2 (germline): LNHDA, SQIVND (reference sequence). Unmatched junction bases numbered 9, after V lost 7 bases and J lost 3 bases. The CDR3 has 16 amino acids. The CDR3 loop is CASKVKASGGEETQYF. The CDR3 DNA follows: TGTGCCAGTAAGGTTAAGGCTAGCGGGGGGGAAGAGACCCAGTACTTC.

The V call is TRBV29-1, the J call TRBJ2-5; 7 bases match TRBD1. Trimming cost V 6 bases and J 2 bases; bases outside gene matches: 3. The germline gives CDR1 SQVTM, CDR2 ANQGSEA. This CDR3 is built from 12 residues. This CDR3 reads CSVGQPQETQYF. The CDR3 DNA reads as TGCAGCGTGGGACAGCCACAAGAGACCCAGTACTTC.

This clonotype was counted a few times. V gene TRBV7-6 combines with J gene TRBJ1-1; 7 bases map to TRBD1. The CDR3 is made up of 15 amino acids. In germline, CDR1 is SGHVS, CDR2 FNYEAQ. V dropped 5 bases and J dropped 5; count of bases not matched to a gene: 11. This CDR3 is CASSQDEGARTEAFF. DNA for the CDR3: TGTGCCAGCAGCCAGGACGAGGGGGCGCGGACTGAAGCTTTCTTT.

V is TRBV27 and J is TRBJ2-5; tentatively, D is TRBD1 (5 bases). CDR3 length: 13 amino acids. The germline gives CDR1 MNHEY, CDR2 SMNVEV (reference sequence). Deletions cut 3 bases from V and 3 bases from J, with 8 bases between. The CDR3 sequence is CASSFDREETQYF. CDR3 bases: TGTGCCAGCAGTTTCGACAGAGAAGAGACCCAGTACTTC.

This chain uses TRBV18 with TRBJ2-1; 9 bases line up with TRBD1. In germline, CDR1 is KGHSH, CDR2 LQKENI. This CDR3 comprises 14 residues. J was trimmed by 7 bases and V by 4 bases; bases with no gene match: 5. The CDR3 spells CASSLRQGVNEQFF. CDR3 nucleotides: TGTGCCAGCTCACTGAGACAGGGGGTAAATGAGCAGTTCTTC.

The rearrangement links TRBV19 to TRBJ2-3; D remains unclear. This CDR3 contains 16 residues. V was clipped by 5 bases and J by 0 bases, with 15 bases between them. Germline V gene data show CDR1 as LNHDA and CDR2 as SQIVND (reference sequence). The CDR3 bases are TGTGCCAGTAGTCTAACAAGGAAAGACAGCACAGATACGCAGTATTTT. Amino acids: CASSLTRKDSTDTQYF.

The rearrangement links TRBV11-1 to TRBJ2-1; D may be TRBD2 (6 bases). The V gene's germline CDR1 is SGHAT and CDR2 FQDESV (reference sequence). V dropped 5 bases and J dropped 5 bases, with 10 bases sitting between them. This CDR3 is built from 13 residues. The CDR3 DNA is TGTGCCAGCAGCCAGGACTACAACAATGAGCAGTTCTTC. The encoded protein is CASSQDYNNEQFF.

V usage is TRBV29-1 and J usage is TRBJ2-3, with 8 bases aligning to TRBD1. V shed 5 bases and J 4 bases; nucleotides not matched to a gene: 5. Germline lookup yields CDR1 SQVTM and CDR2 ANQGSEA. This CDR3 is 13 amino acids long. CDR3 in amino acids: CSVTMTGADTQYF. CDR3 in DNA: TGCAGCGTTACAATGACAGGGGCAGATACGCAGTATTTT.

The chain joins TRBV29-1 to TRBJ2-1; no clear D gene. From germline, CDR1 is SQVTM and CDR2 ANQGSEA. V was clipped by 6 bases and J by 3 bases, with 21 bases between them. The CDR3 loop spans 16 amino acids. For the CDR3, the DNA is TGCAGCGTCCAAGAGGAAGGTCCTGGAATCTACAATGAGCAGTTCTTC. This encodes CSVQEEGPGIYNEQFF.

This chain links TRBV18 with TRBJ2-1, with 8 bases that match TRBD2. This CDR3 has 14 residues. Germline trimming cut 3 bases from V and 3 bases from J; bases unmatched to any gene: 1. Germline assignment: CDR1 KGHSH and CDR2 LQKENI. The CDR3 region has the DNA TGTGCCAGCTCACCGAGCGGGGGCTACAATGAGCAGTTCTTC. Translated, it gives CASSPSGGYNEQFF.

CDR3 coding DNA: TGTGCCAGCAGCCGCAATCCAGCGGGAGTTGAGGAGCAGTACTTC. Translating gives CASSRNPAGVEEQYF. This chain connects TRBV11-1 to TRBJ2-7, with 8 positions matching TRBD2. CDR3 size: 15 residues. J gave up 7 bases and V 5 bases, and 13 bases lay outside the gene matches. Germline loops: CDR1 SGHAT, CDR2 FQDESV (reference sequence).

DNA for the CDR3: TGTGCCAGCAGCCTGAGCGGGAATTCCTACGAGCAGTACTTC. It specifies CASSLSGNSYEQYF. The chain is built from TRBV9 and TRBJ2-7; TRBD2 agrees at 7 bases. After removal of 4 bases from V and 1 base from J, the junction contained 5 bases not matched to a gene. There are 14 residues in the CDR3. Germline V lookup: CDR1 SGDLS, CDR2 YYNGEE.

The CDR3 nucleotides read TGTGCCAGCAGCCGAACGAGGGAGACCCAGTACTTC. Its translation is CASSRTRETQYF. J is TRBJ2-5 and V is TRBV11-3; D is uncertain. The CDR3 spans 12 residues. V gave up 5 bases and J gave up 5 bases, with 9 bases separating them. Per germline, CDR1 SGHNT and CDR2 YENEEA. Full variable domain (remainder filled in from reference TRBV11-3 and TRBJ2-5): EAGVVQSPRYKIIEKKQPVAFWCNPISGHNTLYWYLQNLGQGPELLIRYENEEAVDDSQLPKDRFSAERLKGVDSTLKIQPAELGDSAVYLCASSRTRETQYFGPGTRLLVL.